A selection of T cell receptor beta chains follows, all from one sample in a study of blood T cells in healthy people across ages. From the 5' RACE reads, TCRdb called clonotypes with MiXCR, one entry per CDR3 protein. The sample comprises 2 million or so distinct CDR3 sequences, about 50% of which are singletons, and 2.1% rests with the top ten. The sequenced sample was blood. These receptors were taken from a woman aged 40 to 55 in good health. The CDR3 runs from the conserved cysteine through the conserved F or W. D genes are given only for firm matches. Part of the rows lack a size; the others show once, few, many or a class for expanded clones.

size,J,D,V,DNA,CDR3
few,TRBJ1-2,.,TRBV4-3,TGCGCCAGCAGCCAAGAGACAGACCCTAACTATGGCTACACCTTC,CASSQETDPNYGYTF
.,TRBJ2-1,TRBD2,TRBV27,TGTGCCAGCAGACCTCCGGGGGGTTTTTACAATGAGCAGTTCTTC,CASRPPGGFYNEQFF
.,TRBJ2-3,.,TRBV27,TGTGCCAGCAGGGGTGTGGGGCGGGGAGATACGCAGTATTTT,CASRGVGRGDTQYF
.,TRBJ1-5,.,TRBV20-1,TGCAGCCTTTCGCGCGGGGGGAGTCAGCCCCAGCATTTT,CSLSRGGSQPQHF
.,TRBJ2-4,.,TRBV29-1,TGCAGCGTTGATCTAGCGAACACTCAGTACTTC,CSVDLANTQYF
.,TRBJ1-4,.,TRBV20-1,TGCAGTGCTTTCCAGGGGCGGGCAACTAATGAAAAACTGTTTTTT,CSAFQGRATNEKLFF
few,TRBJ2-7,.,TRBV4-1,TGCGCCAGCAGCCAAGATCTTGAGCCCGGAGGTGCATCAGTTCTGTACTTC,CASSQDLEPGGASVLYF
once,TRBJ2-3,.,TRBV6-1,TGTGCCAGCAGAGGGAATAGGGTGCTTAGCACAGATACGCAGTATTTT,CASRGNRVLSTDTQYF
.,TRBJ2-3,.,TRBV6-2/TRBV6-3,TGTGCCAGCAGTTACGGTCTTACGCAGTATTTT,CASSYGLTQYF
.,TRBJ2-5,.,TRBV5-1,TGCGCCAGCAGCTTGGCCCCGGGGAGCAATGAGCAGTACTTC,CASSLAPGSNEQYF
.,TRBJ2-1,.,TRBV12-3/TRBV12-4,TGTGCCAGCAGACGGGACGCCGTAGCCTACAATGAGCAGTTCTTC,CASRRDAVAYNEQFF
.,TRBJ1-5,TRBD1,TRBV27,TGTGCCAGCAGTTTTGACAGGGGGGAAAAACAGCCCCAGCATTTT,CASSFDRGEKQPQHF
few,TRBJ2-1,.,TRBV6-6,TGTGCCAGCAGCCAGCAGGGCGGGCAGTTCTTC,CASSQQGGQFF
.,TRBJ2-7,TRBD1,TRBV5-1,TGCGCCGGCAGGGAGACAGGGAGAATGCGCTACGAGCAGTACTTC,CAGRETGRMRYEQYF
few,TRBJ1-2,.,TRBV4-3,TGCGCCAGCAGCCAAGGCCCCCAGACAGCCAACTATGGCTACACCTTC,CASSQGPQTANYGYTF
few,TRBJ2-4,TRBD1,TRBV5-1,TGCGCCAGCAGCCCCTCCGGGACAGGTGGTTCGAAAAACATTCAGTACTTC,CASSPSGTGGSKNIQYF
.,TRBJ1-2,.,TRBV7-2,TGTGCCAGCAGCTTAGTTGGGGGCGGGGTATTAAATGGCTACACCTTC,CASSLVGGGVLNGYTF
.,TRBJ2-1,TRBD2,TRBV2,TGTGCCAGCACCGGAAGGACTAGCGGGGGTGCTGAGCAGTTCTTC,CASTGRTSGGAEQFF
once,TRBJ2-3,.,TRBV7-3,TGTGCCAGCAGGAAACAGGGAACGGTGACGGATACGCAGTATTTT,CASRKQGTVTDTQYF
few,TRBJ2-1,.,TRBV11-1,TGTGCCAGCAGCTTAGTATCCAAGAGCTCCTACAATGAGCAGTTCTTC,CASSLVSKSSYNEQFF
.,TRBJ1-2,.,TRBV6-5,TGTGCCAGCAGTTACGCGAATCGGGGACTTTATGGCTACACCTTC,CASSYANRGLYGYTF
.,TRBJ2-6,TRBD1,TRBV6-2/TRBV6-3,TGTGCCAGCAGTTACCCGATGGGGACAGGTCTCTCTGGGGCCAACGTCCTGACTTTC,CASSYPMGTGLSGANVLTF
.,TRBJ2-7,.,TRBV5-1,TGCGCCAGCAGGGACAGGGAGGGGGAGCAGTACTTC,CASRDREGEQYF
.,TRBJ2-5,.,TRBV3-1,TGTGCCAGCAGGGCCTGGGACCGAAAACAAGAGACCCAGTACTTC,CASRAWDRKQETQYF
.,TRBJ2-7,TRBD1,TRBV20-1,TGCAGTGCTCTAGACAGGGGCCTTACCTACGAGCAGTACTTC,CSALDRGLTYEQYF
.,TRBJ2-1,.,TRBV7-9,TGTGCCAGCAGCTTATGGGCAGTCTCTAGGAATGAGCAGTTCTTC,CASSLWAVSRNEQFF
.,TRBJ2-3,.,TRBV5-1,TGCGCCAGCAGGACTCAGCGGGCCACTAGCACAGATACGCAGTATTTT,CASRTQRATSTDTQYF
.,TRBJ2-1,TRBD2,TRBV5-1,TGCGCCAGCAGCTCCGGGACTAGAGTGTTGGATGAGCAGTTCTTC,CASSSGTRVLDEQFF
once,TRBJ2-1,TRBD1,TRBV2,TGTGCCAGCAGTGAGTGGGACAGGGTTTACAATGAGCAGTTCTTC,CASSEWDRVYNEQFF
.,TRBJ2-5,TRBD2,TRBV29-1,TGCAGCGTTGATCCCGGGGGACTAGCGGGGAAGGGGGAGACCCAGTACTTC,CSVDPGGLAGKGETQYF
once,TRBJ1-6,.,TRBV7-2,TGTGCCAGCAGCTTGGATTGGCGACAGGCCTTTGGTAATTCACCCCTCCACTTT,CASSLDWRQAFGNSPLHF
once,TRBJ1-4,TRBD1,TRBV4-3,TGCGCCAGCAGCCAAGGGGACAGGGTCAGAGAAAAACTGTTTTTT,CASSQGDRVREKLFF
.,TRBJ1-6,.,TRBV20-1,TGCACCAGCGCGGGGCCCAATTCACCCCTCCACTTT,CTSAGPNSPLHF
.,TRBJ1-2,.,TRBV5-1,TGCGCCAGCAGCTTGGAGTCGGGGAGCTATGGCTACACCTTC,CASSLESGSYGYTF
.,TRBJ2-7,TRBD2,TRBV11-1,TGTGCCAGCAGCTTAGATAGCGGGGGGACGTTTTCCTACGAGCAGTACTTC,CASSLDSGGTFSYEQYF
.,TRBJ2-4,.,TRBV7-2,TGTGCCAGCAGCTTCCCTGGGGGCGAAGGGACCCTGTACTTC,CASSFPGGEGTLYF
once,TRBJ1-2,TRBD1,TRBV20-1,TGCAGTGCTGGAGGGACAGGGGGTGATTATGGCTACACCTTC,CSAGGTGGDYGYTF
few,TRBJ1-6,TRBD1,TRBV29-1,TGCAGCGCCGGGACAGGGGCTTCACCCCTCCACTTT,CSAGTGASPLHF
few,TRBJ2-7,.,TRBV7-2,TGTGCCAGCAGCTTAGAATCCAACTCCTACGAGCAGTACTTC,CASSLESNSYEQYF
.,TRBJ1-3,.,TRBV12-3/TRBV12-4,TGTGCCAGCATCCGAGAACCCTCTGGAAACACCATATATTTT,CASIREPSGNTIYF
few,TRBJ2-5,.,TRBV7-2,TGTGCCAGCAGCTTAGTAGGGGGGGCCGAAGAGACCCAGTACTTC,CASSLVGGAEETQYF
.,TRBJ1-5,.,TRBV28,TGTGCCAGCAGTTTATCACTAACAGGGTTACGACAGCCCCAGCATTTT,CASSLSLTGLRQPQHF
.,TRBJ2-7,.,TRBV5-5,TGTGCCAGCAGCTTGGCCCTGGACGGTACAGGCGAGCAGTACTTC,CASSLALDGTGEQYF
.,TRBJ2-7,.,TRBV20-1,TGCAGTGCTAGAGTCGGCCCGGAAGAGCAGTACTTC,CSARVGPEEQYF
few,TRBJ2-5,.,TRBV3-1,TGTGCCAGCAGTTCCGGGCACAGCGTTCAAGAGACCCAGTACTTC,CASSSGHSVQETQYF
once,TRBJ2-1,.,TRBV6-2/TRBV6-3,TGTGCCAGCAGTTACTCGATCATGAGGGGGGGTAATGAGCAGTTCTTC,CASSYSIMRGGNEQFF
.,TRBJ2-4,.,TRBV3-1,TGTGCCAGCAGCTCACGCCGACAGCTAGCCAAAAACATTCAGTACTTC,CASSSRRQLAKNIQYF
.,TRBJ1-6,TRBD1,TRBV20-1,TGCAGTGCCCCAAGCTCGACAGGGGATCGTTCACCCCTCCACTTT,CSAPSSTGDRSPLHF
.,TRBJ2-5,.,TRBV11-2,TGTGCCAGCAGCTTAATATCGCAGAAAGAGACCCAGTACTTC,CASSLISQKETQYF
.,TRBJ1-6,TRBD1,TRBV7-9,TGTACCAGCAGTAAGACAGGGGGTAATTCACCCCTCCACTTT,CTSSKTGGNSPLHF
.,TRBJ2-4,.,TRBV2,TGTGCCAGCAGTGAAGGGCAGCGACTAGCCAAAAACATTCAGTACTTC,CASSEGQRLAKNIQYF
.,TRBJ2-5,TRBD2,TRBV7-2,TGTGCCAGCAGCTGGACTAGTTTCCAAGAGACCCAGTACTTC,CASSWTSFQETQYF
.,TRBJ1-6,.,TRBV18,TGTGCCAGCTCATCCGAGTCGGGGGGTAATTCACCCCTCCACTTT,CASSSESGGNSPLHF
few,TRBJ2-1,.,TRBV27,TGTGCCAGCAGTTTCCAGGGGGGCACGTACAATGAGCAGTTCTTC,CASSFQGGTYNEQFF
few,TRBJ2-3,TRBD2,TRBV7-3,TGTGCCAGCAGCTTAGAAGGGAGGGAATATGATACGCAGTATTTT,CASSLEGREYDTQYF
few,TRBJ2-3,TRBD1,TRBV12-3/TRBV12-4,TGTGCCAGCAGCAGGAGGGACAGGGTTTCAGATACGCAGTATTTT,CASSRRDRVSDTQYF
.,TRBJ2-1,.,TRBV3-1,TGTGCCAGCAGCAAATCGGGGGCCGGGAATGAGCAGTTCTTC,CASSKSGAGNEQFF
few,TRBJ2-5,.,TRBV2,TGTGCCAGCAGTGAAGCTTGGTCGGAGACCCAGTACTTC,CASSEAWSETQYF
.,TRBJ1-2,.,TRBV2,TGCGCCAGCAAACCCTCCGACCAAACCCCCAACTATGGCTACACCTTC,CASKPSDQTPNYGYTF